One and the same sample provided the 5 T cell receptor beta chains below, sequenced in a study of blood T cells in healthy people across ages. With a J-beta primer mix and a sample-barcoded 5' primer, a second PCR ran about 6 to 11 cycles. One entry per CDR3 protein results from TCRdb running MiXCR on the 5' RACE reads. The table records approximately 1,700,000 distinct CDR3 sequences, roughly two fifths of them present only once. Material for sequencing was blood. Receptors originate from a human donor in good health.

This clonotype was detected a few times. The V call is TRBV4-3, the J call TRBJ2-1, with D possibly being TRBD1 or TRBD2 (6 bases each). V lost 4 bases, J lost 5 bases, and 15 bases lay in between. CDR3 length equals 15 residues. Germline V lookup: CDR1 LGHNA, CDR2 YSLEER. The CDR3 DNA reads as TGCGCCAGCAGCCCCTCGAGGGGGGACAACAATGAGCAGTTCTTC. It yields the protein CASSPSRGDNNEQFF.

This rearrangement joins TRBV7-8 to TRBJ1-2; 9 nucleotides line up with TRBD1. V was pared by 0 bases and J by 0 bases, with 20 bases of the junction left unmatched. Germline V gene data show CDR1 as SGHVS and CDR2 as FQNEAQ. CDR3 length: 22 residues. The CDR3 sequence: CASSLARQGVVEGPEANYGYTF. CDR3 nucleotide sequence: TGTGCCAGCAGCTTAGCCCGACAGGGGGTGGTAGAAGGCCCCGAAGCTAACTATGGCTACACCTTC.

In its sample, this clonotype was seen a few times. This rearrangement joins TRBV18 to TRBJ2-1, with 10 bases matching TRBD1. Trimming took 4 bases from V and 6 from J; bases not matched to a gene: 3. From germline, CDR1 is KGHSH and CDR2 LQKENI. The CDR3 extends over 14 amino acids. The CDR3 DNA follows: TGTGCCAGCTCACGGACAGGGGGGGCCAATGAGCAGTTCTTC. Protein product: CASSRTGGANEQFF.

This clonotype was found a few times. The chain uses TRBV27 and TRBJ1-2; D possibly corresponds to TRBD1 (5 bases). The CDR3 covers 13 residues. The V gene's germline CDR1 is MNHEY and CDR2 SMNVEV (reference sequence). Trimming cost V 5 bases and J 4 bases, with 11 bases left between them. DNA for the CDR3: TGTGCCAGCAGTACCAGGGCTGGCTATGGCTACACCTTC. Amino acid sequence: CASSTRAGYGYTF.

In the case of this clonotype: Just one base apart from a much larger clone, this may be a read error. The gene calls are TRBV29-1 and TRBJ2-3; 7 bases line up with TRBD2. Germline V gene lookup returns CDR1 SQVTM and CDR2 ANQGSEA. The trim removed 6 bases at V and 4 bases at J, leaving 10 bases unmatched. This CDR3 is built from 14 residues. CDR3 nucleotide sequence: TGCAGCGTAAAAACGGGGGGAAGCGCAGATACGCAGTATTTT. Translating it yields CSVKTGGSADTQYF.